This T cell receptor beta chain was recorded in a study of T cell responses to AZD1222 COVID-19 vaccine. Whole-study results and caveats: Clonal diversity may have been underestimated in mostly white British donors. Vaccine-associated CD4 TCRs ranged over spike, dominating at 160-218 and 743-854. The study found Spike-specific TCR breadth and depth rose after two AZD1222 doses. The study identified only a handful of AZD1222 recipients as seropositive at baseline.

The assay was immunoSEQ multiplex PCR, and TCRdb's table has in-frame clones only and misses some. The sample yields some 110,000 clones, 90% seen once. To note about this clone: Its antigen is as yet unknown.

This CDR3 region has 15 residues. Germline-derived CDR1 and CDR2 are SGHRS and YFSETQ. With 0 bases removed from V and 8 bases from J, the gap between germline ends came to 17 bases. The rearrangement links TRBV5-1 to TRBJ1-2; D perhaps matches TRBD1 (6 bases). The sequenced sample was peripheral blood, obtained 28 days after the second AZD1222 dose. This sequence was found in an adult who received the AZD1222 COVID-19 vaccine. The CDR3 DNA reads as TGCGCCAGCAGCTTGGTAGGTCGGGGGGCGCGAGGCTACACCTTC. Encoded protein: CASSLVGRGARGYTF.